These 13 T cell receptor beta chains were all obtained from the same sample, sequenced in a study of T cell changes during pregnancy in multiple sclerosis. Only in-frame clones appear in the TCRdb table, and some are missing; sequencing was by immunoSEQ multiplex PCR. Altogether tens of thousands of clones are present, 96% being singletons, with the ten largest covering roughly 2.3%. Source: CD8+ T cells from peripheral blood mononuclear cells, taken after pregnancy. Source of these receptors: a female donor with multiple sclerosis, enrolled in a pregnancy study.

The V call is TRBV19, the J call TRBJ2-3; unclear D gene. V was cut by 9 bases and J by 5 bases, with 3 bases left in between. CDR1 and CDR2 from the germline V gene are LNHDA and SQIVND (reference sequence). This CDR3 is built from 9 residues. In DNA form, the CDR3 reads TGTGCCAGCGGAGATACGCAGTATTTT. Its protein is CASGDTQYF.

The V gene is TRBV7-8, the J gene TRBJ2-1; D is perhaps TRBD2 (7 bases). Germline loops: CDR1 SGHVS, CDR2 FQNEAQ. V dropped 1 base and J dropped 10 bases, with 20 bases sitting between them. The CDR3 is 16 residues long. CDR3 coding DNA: TGTGCCAGCAGCTTAGAACCGGGGGGCGGATTAGGGGAGCAGTTCTTC. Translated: CASSLEPGGGLGEQFF.

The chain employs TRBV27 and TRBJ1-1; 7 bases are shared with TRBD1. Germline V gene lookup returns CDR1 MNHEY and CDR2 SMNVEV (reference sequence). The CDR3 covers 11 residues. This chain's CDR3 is CLVRTGVEAFF. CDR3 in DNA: TGTCTGGTCCGGACAGGTGTTGAAGCTTTCTTT.

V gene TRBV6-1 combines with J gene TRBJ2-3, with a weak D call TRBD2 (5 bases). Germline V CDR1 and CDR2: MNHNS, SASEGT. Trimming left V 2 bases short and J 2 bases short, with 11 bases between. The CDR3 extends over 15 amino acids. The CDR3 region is CASSELAGITDTQYF. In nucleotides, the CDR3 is TGTGCCAGCAGTGAATTGGCGGGCATCACAGATACGCAGTATTTT.

The CDR3: CSVEARQGRVRGYTF. DNA for the CDR3: TGCAGCGTTGAAGCGCGACAGGGGAGGGTTAGAGGCTACACCTTC. The chain recombines TRBV29-1 with TRBJ1-2, with 8 bases fitting TRBD1. CDR3 length equals 15 residues. Germline CDR1 is SQVTM and CDR2 is ANQGSEA. V lost 1 base, J lost 8 bases, and 12 bases stayed unmatched.

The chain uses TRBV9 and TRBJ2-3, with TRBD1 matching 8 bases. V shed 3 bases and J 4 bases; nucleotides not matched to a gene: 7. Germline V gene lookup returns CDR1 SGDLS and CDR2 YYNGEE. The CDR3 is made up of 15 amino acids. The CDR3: CASSAVDRGADTQYF. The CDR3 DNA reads TGTGCCAGCAGCGCCGTAGACAGGGGTGCAGATACGCAGTATTTT.

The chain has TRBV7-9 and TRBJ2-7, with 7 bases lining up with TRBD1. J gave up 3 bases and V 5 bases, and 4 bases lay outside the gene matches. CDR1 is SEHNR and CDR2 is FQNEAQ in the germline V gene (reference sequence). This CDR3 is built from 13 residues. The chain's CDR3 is CASSPGQFYEQYF. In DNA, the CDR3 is TGTGCCAGCAGCCCGGGACAGTTCTACGAGCAGTACTTC.

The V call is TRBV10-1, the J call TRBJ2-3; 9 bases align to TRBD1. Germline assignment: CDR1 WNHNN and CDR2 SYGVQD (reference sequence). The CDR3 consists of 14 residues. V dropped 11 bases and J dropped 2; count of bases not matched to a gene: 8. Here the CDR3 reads CAPRGDRATDTQYF. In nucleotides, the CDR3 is TGCGCCCCCCGAGGGGACAGGGCCACAGATACGCAGTATTTT.

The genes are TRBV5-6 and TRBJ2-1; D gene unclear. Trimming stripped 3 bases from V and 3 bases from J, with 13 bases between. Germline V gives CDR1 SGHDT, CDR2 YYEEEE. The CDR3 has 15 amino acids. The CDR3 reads CASSSTTGNYNEQFF. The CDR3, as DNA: TGTGCCAGCAGCTCGACGACGGGTAACTACAATGAGCAGTTCTTC.

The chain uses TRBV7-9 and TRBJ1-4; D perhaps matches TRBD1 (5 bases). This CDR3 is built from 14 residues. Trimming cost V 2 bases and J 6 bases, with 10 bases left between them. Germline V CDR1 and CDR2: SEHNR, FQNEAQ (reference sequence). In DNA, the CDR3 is TGTGCCAGCAGCTTAAGGAGGGGTGATGAAAAACTGTTTTTT. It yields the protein CASSLRRGDEKLFF.

The CDR3: CASSFNRGGTEAFF. The CDR3 region has the DNA TGTGCCAGCAGTTTCAACAGGGGTGGCACTGAAGCTTTCTTT. The chain recombines TRBV28 with TRBJ1-1; TRBD1 matches 7 bases. J gave up 4 bases and V 3 bases, and 5 bases lay outside the gene matches. This CDR3 spans 14 amino acids. Germline CDR1 reads MDHEN; CDR2 reads SYDVKM.

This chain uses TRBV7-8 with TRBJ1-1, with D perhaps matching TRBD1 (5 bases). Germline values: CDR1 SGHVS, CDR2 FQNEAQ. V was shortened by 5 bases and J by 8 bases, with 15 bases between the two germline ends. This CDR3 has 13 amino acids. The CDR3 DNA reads TGTGCCAGCAGCCAACCCAACAGGCTCGAAGCTTTCTTT. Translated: CASSQPNRLEAFF.

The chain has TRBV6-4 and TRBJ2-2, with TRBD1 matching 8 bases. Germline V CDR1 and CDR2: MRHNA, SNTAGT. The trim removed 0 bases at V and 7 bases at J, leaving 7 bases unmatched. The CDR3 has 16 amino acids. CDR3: CASSDSRQGAGGELFF. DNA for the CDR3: TGTGCCAGCAGTGACTCCAGGCAGGGGGCCGGCGGGGAGCTGTTTTTT.